The clone carrying this T cell receptor (beta chain) was counted only a few times. As yet, its antigen is unknown. V shed 4 bases, J shed 4 bases, and the junction held 1 base outside the gene matches. CDR1 is SGHDT, CDR2 YYEEEE, per germline. CDR3 length: 13 amino acids. Nominally healthy donors were sampled, though unrecorded immune exposures were likely. The PCR had 60 Vbeta and 13 Jbeta primers. TCRdb's copy holds only in-frame clones and misses some; the assay was immunoSEQ multiplex PCR. This sample yields approximately 190,000 clones, of which 81% are seen a single time; 3.4% belongs to the top ten. The entry originates in a study of cytomegalovirus exposure and HLA in healthy donors. Study background: Among the 370 or so donors who were genotyped, approximately 84% fell in the genetic ancestry cluster that is associated with self-reported Caucasian donors. The study, taken as a whole, reports: Compared with the roughly 700-donor mean, an Asian-associated ancestry cluster reportedly had fewer N-insertions, according to a later analysis. For most subjects, TCR beta sequences were reported to predict HLA-A and HLA-B alleles with accuracy.

The TCR was taken from a man in his forties or fifties in good health and CMV-seropositive. The sample was PBMCs. J is TRBJ1-5 and V is TRBV5-6; 8 bases agree with TRBD1. The CDR3 loop is CASSRQGNQPQHF. DNA for the CDR3: TGTGCCAGCAGCCGACAGGGGAATCAGCCCCAGCATTTT.